Reported below is one TCR beta chain. V was pared by 4 bases and J by 0 bases, with 8 bases between. This CDR3 comprises 13 residues. The germline V gene has CDR1 GTSNPN and CDR2 SVGIG (reference sequence). These data come from a study of STAT5B mutations in CD4+ large granular lymphocyte leukemia. Overall study context: The CDR3 'QG' motif was associated with a particular HLA allele among healthy donors.

Assay used: immunoSEQ multiplex PCR; TCRdb lists only in-frame clones, some missing. The sample shows about 33,000 clones, around 74% of them seen only once. Material for sequencing was CD4+ T cells from blood buffy coats. This sequence was found in a human donor in good health. The chain links TRBV30 to TRBJ2-3; possibly TRBD1 for D (6 bases). The CDR3 sequence is CAWNRASTDTQYF. Written as DNA, the CDR3 is TGTGCCTGGAACAGGGCTAGCACAGATACGCAGTATTTT. Full variable domain (missing parts from reference TRBV30 and TRBJ2-3): SQTIHQWPATLVQPVGSPLSLECTVEGTSNPNLYWYRQAAGRGLQLLFYSVGIGQISSEVPQNLSASRPQDRQFILSSKKLLLSDSGFYLCAWNRASTDTQYFGPGTRLTVL.